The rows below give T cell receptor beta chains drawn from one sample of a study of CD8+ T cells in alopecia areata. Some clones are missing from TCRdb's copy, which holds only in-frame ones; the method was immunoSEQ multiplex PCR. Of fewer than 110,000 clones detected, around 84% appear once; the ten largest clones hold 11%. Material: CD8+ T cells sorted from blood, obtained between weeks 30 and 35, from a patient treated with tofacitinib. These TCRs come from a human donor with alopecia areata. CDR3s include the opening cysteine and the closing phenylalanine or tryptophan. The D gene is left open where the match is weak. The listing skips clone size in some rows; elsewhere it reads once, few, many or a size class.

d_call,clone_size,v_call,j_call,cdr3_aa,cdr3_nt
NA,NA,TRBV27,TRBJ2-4,CASSPLGGRRDIQYF,TGTGCCAGCAGTCCTCTGGGGGGAAGGCGGGACATTCAGTACTTC
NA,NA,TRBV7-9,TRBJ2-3,CASSPQGPSASTDTQYF,TGTGCCAGCAGCCCCCAGGGGCCTAGCGCGAGCACAGATACGCAGTATTTT
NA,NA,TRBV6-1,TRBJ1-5,CASSEAIALTNQPQHF,TGTGCCAGCAGTGAAGCGATTGCCCTTACTAATCAGCCCCAGCATTTT
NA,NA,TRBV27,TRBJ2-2,CASSTTAMDSTFGELFF,TGTGCCAGCAGCACCACCGCAATGGACTCAACCTTCGGGGAGCTGTTTTTT
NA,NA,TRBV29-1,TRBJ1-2,CSVGGAGGYTF,TGCAGCGTTGGCGGGGCGGGTGGCTACACCTTC
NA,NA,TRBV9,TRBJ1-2,CASSEGRTNGYTF,TGTGCCAGCAGCGAAGGACGGACAAATGGCTACACCTTC
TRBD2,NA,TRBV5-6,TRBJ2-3,CASSPSSGGLLDTQYF,TGTGCCAGCAGCCCCTCGAGCGGGGGGCTCTTGGATACGCAGTATTTT
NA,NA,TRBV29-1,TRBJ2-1,CSVEGLLSSYNEQFF,TGCAGCGTTGAGGGACTCCTCAGCTCCTACAATGAGCAGTTCTTC
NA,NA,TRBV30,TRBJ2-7,CAWSVDPRHEQYF,TGTGCCTGGAGTGTAGACCCTCGGCACGAGCAGTACTTC
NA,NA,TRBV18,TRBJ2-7,CASSTGSSYEQYF,TGTGCCAGCTCCACAGGGAGCTCCTACGAGCAGTACTTC
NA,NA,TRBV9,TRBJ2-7,CASSVGLTSNEQYF,TGTGCCAGCAGCGTAGGCCTTACTAGCAACGAGCAGTACTTC
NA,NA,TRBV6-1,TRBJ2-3,CASVSGSTDTQYF,TGTGCCAGCGTCTCGGGGAGCACAGATACGCAGTATTTT
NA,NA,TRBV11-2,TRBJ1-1,CASSLGVNTEAFF,TGTGCCAGCAGCTTAGGGGTGAACACTGAAGCTTTCTTT
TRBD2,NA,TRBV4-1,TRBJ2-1,CASSLSGVLGNEQFF,TGCGCCAGCAGCCTCAGCGGGGTATTAGGGAATGAGCAGTTCTTC
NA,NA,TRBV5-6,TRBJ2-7,CASGAGASYEQYF,TGTGCCAGCGGGGCGGGGGCCTCCTACGAGCAGTACTTC
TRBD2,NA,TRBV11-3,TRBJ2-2,CASSLELAGVFGELFF,TGTGCCAGCAGCTTAGAACTAGCGGGAGTTTTCGGGGAGCTGTTTTTT
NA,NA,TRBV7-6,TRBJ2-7,CASSLDRATYEQYF,TGTGCCAGCAGCTTGGATAGGGCCACCTACGAGCAGTACTTC
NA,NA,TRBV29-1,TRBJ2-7,CSVPAGAYEQYF,TGCAGCGTTCCCGCAGGGGCCTACGAGCAGTACTTC
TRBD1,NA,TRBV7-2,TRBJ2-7,CASKSGTGDYEQYF,TGTGCCAGCAAGTCGGGGACAGGGGACTACGAGCAGTACTTC
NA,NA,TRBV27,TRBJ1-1,CASSPGGPQRWAFF,TGTGCCAGTAGTCCTGGAGGGCCGCAAAGGTGGGCTTTCTTT
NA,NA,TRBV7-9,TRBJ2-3,CASSSDGTPDTQYF,TGTGCCAGCAGCTCGGACGGGACCCCAGATACGCAGTATTTT
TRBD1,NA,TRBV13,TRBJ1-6,CASSLGGRGPESYNSPLHF,TGTGCCAGCAGCTTAGGGGGCAGGGGGCCTGAATCCTATAATTCACCCCTCCACTTT
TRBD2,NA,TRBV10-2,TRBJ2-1,CATSGGQLKFF,TGCGCCACTAGCGGGGGCCAACTTAAGTTCTTC
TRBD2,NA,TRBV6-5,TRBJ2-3,CASSYSTSGSTDTQYF,TGTGCCAGCAGTTACTCGACTAGCGGGAGCACAGATACGCAGTATTTT
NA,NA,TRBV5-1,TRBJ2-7,CASSPEPGHILEQYF,TGCGCCAGCAGCCCAGAACCGGGACACATCCTGGAGCAGTACTTC
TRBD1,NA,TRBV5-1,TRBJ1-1,CASRLTGGGSTEAFF,TGCGCCAGCAGGTTGACAGGGGGCGGTAGCACTGAAGCTTTCTTT
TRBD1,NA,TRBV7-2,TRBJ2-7,CASSFYRGEYEQYF,TGTGCCAGCAGCTTCTACAGGGGGGAGTACGAGCAGTACTTC
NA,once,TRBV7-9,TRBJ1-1,CASSLGENTEAFF,TGTGCCAGCAGCTTAGGGGAAAACACTGAAGCTTTCTTT
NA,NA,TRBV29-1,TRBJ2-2,CSAESGGMDTGELFF,TGCAGCGCCGAAAGCGGAGGAATGGACACCGGGGAGCTGTTTTTT